This T cell receptor (beta chain) was captured in a study of T cells of healthy individuals. A single record per CDR3 protein comes from TCRdb applying MiXCR to the 5' RACE reads. The sample lists about 96,000 distinct CDR3 sequences, about 16% occurring once. Germline V CDR1 and CDR2: SEHNR, FQNEAQ (reference sequence). The CDR3 sequence is 14 residues long. V was trimmed by 5 bases and J by 6 bases, leaving 13 bases between them. The sequence came from a human donor in good health. The J gene is TRBJ2-2, the V gene TRBV7-9; D is unclear. The CDR3 DNA reads TGTGCCAGCAGCGAACCTATAGGCTCCGGGGAGCTGTTTTTT. It encodes CASSEPIGSGELFF. The full variable domain, rest sourced from reference TRBV7-9 and TRBJ2-2, is DTGVSQNPRHKITKRGQNVTFRCDPISEHNRLYWYRQTLGQGPEFLTYFQNEAQLEKSRLLSDRFSAERPKGSFSTLEIQRTEQGDSAMYLCASSEPIGSGELFFGEGSRLTVL.